Presented here are 19 T cell receptor beta chains from one specimen sequenced in a study of blood T cell repertoires in COVID-19. Libraries were prepared by immunoSEQ multiplex PCR; TCRdb keeps only in-frame clonotypes and omits some of them. Seen here are about 50,000 clones, around 73% observed once, and the top ten hold roughly 5.8%. The specimen was PBMCs or T cells enriched from blood (not recorded which). Receptors were obtained from a woman aged 45-65 years with acute COVID-19.

In this sample, this clone turned up once. The chain is built from TRBV7-3 and TRBJ1-1; D gene ambiguous. CDR1 SGHTA and CDR2 FQGTGA come from the germline V gene. The CDR3 covers 13 residues. Trimming stripped 5 bases from V and 5 bases from J, with 12 bases between. CDR3 nucleotide sequence: TGTGCCAGCAGCCCACGGGGTATGACTGAAGCTTTCTTT. Its protein is CASSPRGMTEAFF.

The chain is built from TRBV6-5 and TRBJ1-4, with D perhaps matching TRBD1 (5 bases). The CDR3 is 15 amino acids. Trimming removed 0 bases at V and 10 bases at J, with 15 bases between. CDR1 MNHEY and CDR2 SVGAGI come from the germline V gene. As DNA, the CDR3 is TGTGCCAGCAGTTACTCGACAGTAGCTTGGGCAAAACTGTTTTTT. Protein product: CASSYSTVAWAKLFF.

The chain couples TRBV30 to TRBJ2-6; the D gene is possibly TRBD2 (6 bases). Deletions cut 4 bases from V and 0 bases from J, with 10 bases between. This CDR3 is built from 15 residues. CDR1 is GTSNPN, CDR2 SVGIG, per germline (reference sequence). The CDR3 reads CAWTRGGSGANVLTF. CDR3 sequence (DNA): TGTGCCTGGACGCGGGGTGGCTCTGGGGCCAACGTCCTGACTTTC.

This chain links TRBV10-3 with TRBJ1-1; D gene ambiguous. With 3 bases removed from V and 6 bases from J, the gap between germline ends came to 11 bases. The CDR3 is 13 residues long. Germline lookup yields CDR1 ENHRY and CDR2 SYGVKD. This CDR3 reads CAISDRVRAEAFF. DNA of the CDR3: TGTGCCATCAGTGACCGGGTGCGAGCTGAAGCTTTCTTT.

The chain combines TRBV30 with TRBJ1-1, with 7 bases aligning to TRBD1. The length of the CDR3 is 14 residues. Germline CDR1 GTSNPN, CDR2 SVGIG (reference sequence). After removal of 8 bases from V and 5 bases from J, the junction contained 14 bases not matched to a gene. CDR3 DNA: TGTGCCAGTGTTTCCGGGACAGCAGAAACTGAAGCTTTCTTT. Translating gives CASVSGTAETEAFF.

The chain employs TRBV7-9 and TRBJ1-2, with 7 bases identical to TRBD1. V lost 8 bases to trimming and J lost 1 base; unmatched junction nucleotides: 10. This CDR3 region has 15 residues. CDR1 SEHNR and CDR2 FQNEAQ come from the germline V gene (reference sequence). CDR3 amino acids: CASVATGAYNYGYTF. The CDR3 coding sequence is TGTGCCAGCGTAGCAACAGGGGCCTATAACTATGGCTACACCTTC.

The V gene is TRBV5-6, the J gene TRBJ1-2; 8 nucleotides line up with TRBD1. Trimming took 4 bases from V and 2 from J; bases not matched to a gene: 7. Per germline, CDR1 SGHDT and CDR2 YYEEEE. The CDR3 spans 15 residues. The CDR3 coding sequence is TGTGCCAGCAGCAGAGGACAGGGTCAAAACTATGGCTACACCTTC. It translates to CASSRGQGQNYGYTF.

This chain joins TRBV3-1 (or the pseudogene TRBV3-2) and TRBJ2-5; the match to TRBD1 covers 7 bases. CDR3 length equals 15 residues. CDR1 LGHDT and CDR2 YNNKEL come from the germline V gene (reference sequence). V was pared by 2 bases and J by 2 bases, with 5 bases of the junction left unmatched. CDR3 nucleotides: TGTGCCAGCAGCCAAAACAGGGGTTTTCAAGAGACCCAGTACTTC. Translated, it gives CASSQNRGFQETQYF.

The chain employs TRBV10-3 and TRBJ1-3; possibly TRBD1 for D (6 bases). V was pared by 5 bases and J by 4 bases, with 15 bases between. There are 15 residues in the CDR3. Germline assignment: CDR1 ENHRY and CDR2 SYGVKD. The DNA for the CDR3 is TGTGCCATCAGTCCTAATCAGGGGAGAGGAAACACCATATATTTT. Protein sequence: CAISPNQGRGNTIYF.

The chain links TRBV11-2 to TRBJ2-2; perhaps TRBD1 as D (5 bases). Trimming took 3 bases from V and 1 from J, leaving 6 bases between them. CDR3 length: 14 amino acids. Germline V gene lookup returns CDR1 SGHAT and CDR2 FQNNGV. The CDR3 DNA is TGTGCCAGCAGCTTCGGACAGAACACCGGGGAGCTGTTTTTT. Residues: CASSFGQNTGELFF. Full variable domain (rest looked up from reference TRBV11-2 and TRBJ2-2): EAGVAQSPRYKIIEKRQSVAFWCNPISGHATLYWYQQILGQGPKLLIQFQNNGVVDDSQLPKDRFSAERLKGVDSTLKIQPAKLEDSAVYLCASSFGQNTGELFFGEGSRLTVL.

The CDR3 bases are TGTGCCAGCAGTTCCGGGACAAGGGGGTGGGATGGCTACACCTTC. This sequence encodes CASSSGTRGWDGYTF. The chain is built from TRBV6-5 and TRBJ1-2; possible D gene TRBD1, 6 bases. V lost 4 bases and J lost 6, with 18 bases in between. Per germline, CDR1 MNHEY and CDR2 SVGAGI. CDR3 size: 15 residues.

In DNA, the CDR3 is TGCAGTGCCAGCCGCGGGCAAGAGCAGTACTTC. Translation: CSASRGQEQYF. The rearrangement uses TRBV20-1 and TRBJ2-7, with D possibly TRBD2 on 5 matching bases. This CDR3 is 11 amino acids long. V lost 6 bases and J 7 bases, leaving 13 bases between the germline ends. Germline CDR1 DFQATT, CDR2 SNEGSKA (reference sequence).

This rearrangement joins TRBV7-8 to TRBJ1-2, with TRBD1 as a possible D gene (6 bases). V lost 5 bases and J 0 bases, leaving 19 bases between the germline ends. CDR1 is SGHVS, CDR2 FQNEAQ, per germline. The length of the CDR3 is 17 residues. CDR3 bases: TGTGCCAGCAGCCCCGAGGGCAGGGGCCGGACTAACTATGGCTACACCTTC. Translation: CASSPEGRGRTNYGYTF. The variable domain in full, completed from reference TRBV7-8 and TRBJ1-2, reads GAGVSQSPRYKVAKRGQDVALRCDPISGHVSLFWYQQALGQGPEFLTYFQNEAQLDKSGLPSDRFFAERPEGSVSTLKIQRTQQEDSAVYLCASSPEGRGRTNYGYTFGSGTRLTVV.

In the case of this clone: Other DNA sequences in this sample translate to the same CDR3. The chain is built from TRBV6-4 and TRBJ2-1; 12 nucleotides align to TRBD2. Germline V gives CDR1 MRHNA, CDR2 SNTAGT. The CDR3 covers 17 residues. The V segment lost 0 bases and the J segment 4 bases; nucleotides outside the gene matches: 4. The CDR3 protein is CASSDSTSGGDYNEQFF. CDR3 in DNA: TGTGCCAGCAGTGACTCGACTAGCGGGGGCGATTACAATGAGCAGTTCTTC.

The rearrangement joins TRBV6-1 to TRBJ1-4; maybe TRBD1 (5 bases). This CDR3 has 16 residues. From germline, CDR1 is MNHNS and CDR2 SASEGT. Trimming left V 2 bases short and J 6 bases short, with 16 bases between. In nucleotides, the CDR3 is TGTGCCAGCAGTGAATGGGTTCCTTTCAGGGATGAAAAACTGTTTTTT. Translated: CASSEWVPFRDEKLFF.

V and J are TRBV23-1 and TRBJ1-6; no firm D call. TRBV23-1 is filed as an ORF, its function uncertain. Trimming removed 2 bases from V and 14 bases from J, with 13 bases in between. The length of the CDR3 is 13 residues. Here the CDR3 reads CASSQPGRESLHF. The CDR3 nucleotides read TGCGCCAGCAGTCAACCGGGGAGGGAGTCCCTCCACTTT.

The chain uses TRBV28 and TRBJ1-2; the D gene is possibly TRBD1 (5 bases). Trimming left V 4 bases short and J 4 bases short, with 19 bases between. The CDR3 runs to 16 residues. Germline V CDR1 and CDR2: MDHEN, SYDVKM. CDR3 in amino acids: CASSSPPPWGLYGYTF. CDR3 sequence (DNA): TGTGCCAGCAGTTCTCCTCCTCCTTGGGGCCTCTATGGCTACACCTTC.

The chain combines TRBV5-5 with TRBJ2-3; possible D gene TRBD2, 5 bases. Trimming took off 5 bases at V and 0 bases at J, with 10 bases between the two ends. The CDR3 is made up of 14 amino acids. Germline CDR1 reads SGHKS; CDR2 reads YYEKEE (reference sequence). CDR3 DNA: TGTGCCAGCAGTCGCGGCGGGAGCACAGATACGCAGTATTTT. Protein sequence: CASSRGGSTDTQYF.

The J gene is TRBJ2-5, the V gene TRBV12-3 or TRBV12-4, with D possibly matching TRBD1 (6 bases). V was cut by 7 bases and J by 5 bases, with 14 bases left in between. This CDR3 has 13 residues. CDR3 in amino acids: CASTPKGVETQYF. DNA for the CDR3: TGTGCCAGCACCCCCAAGGGGGTCGAGACCCAGTACTTC.